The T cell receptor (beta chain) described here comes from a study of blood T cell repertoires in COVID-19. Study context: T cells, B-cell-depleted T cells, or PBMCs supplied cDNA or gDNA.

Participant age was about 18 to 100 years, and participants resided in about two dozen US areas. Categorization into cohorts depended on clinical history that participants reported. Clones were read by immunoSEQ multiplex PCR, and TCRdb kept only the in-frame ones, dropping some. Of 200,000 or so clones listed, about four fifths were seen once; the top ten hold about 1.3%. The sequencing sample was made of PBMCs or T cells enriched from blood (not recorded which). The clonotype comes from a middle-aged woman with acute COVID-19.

CDR3 amino acids: CASSFSPGQLNNEQFF. The DNA of the CDR3 is TGTGCCAGTAGCTTTAGCCCGGGACAGTTAAACAATGAGCAGTTCTTC. The genes are TRBV19 and TRBJ2-1, with 7 bases matching TRBD1. The CDR3 sequence is 16 residues long. J was trimmed by 5 bases and V by 6 bases; bases with no gene match: 13. From germline, CDR1 is LNHDA and CDR2 SQIVND (reference sequence).